The rows below give T cell receptor beta chains drawn from one sample of a study of shared clonotypes between healthy human individuals. TCRdb keeps only in-frame clones here, not all; method: immunoSEQ multiplex PCR. The table includes approximately 700,000 clones, around three quarters detected once. What was sequenced was memory CD4+ T cells sorted from blood. The receptors were sampled from a woman aged 25 to 39 in good health. Both conserved end residues are trimmed from each CDR3. The size entry is marked missing in some rows and otherwise reads once, few, many or a size class.

abundance,j_gene,v_gene,CDR3aa
NA,TRBJ2-6,TRBV10-2,ASSGPSSGANVLT
NA,TRBJ2-2,TRBV5-1,ASSSMGAETGELF
NA,TRBJ2-2,TRBV7-2,ASSFGGAPGSGELF
NA,TRBJ2-1,TRBV6-5,ASSYRDKYNEQF
few,TRBJ2-1,TRBV6-4,ASSDSGAAGNEQF
NA,TRBJ2-7,TRBV5-1,ASSPGRGPLTEQY
once,TRBJ2-5,TRBV7-2,ASSTWETQY
NA,TRBJ2-7,TRBV7-6,ASSHGGPHEQY
NA,TRBJ2-7,TRBV5-8,ASSSWRFGSYYEQY
NA,TRBJ1-5,TRBV28,ASSPDQPQH
NA,TRBJ2-5,TRBV6-1,ASSPGLAETQY
NA,TRBJ2-5,TRBV10-1,ASSDGTGGTETQY
NA,TRBJ2-1,TRBV2,ASKVGSGDNEQF
few,TRBJ1-2,TRBV28,ASGSTDTFYGYT
NA,TRBJ1-5,TRBV2,ASSYRENSNQPQH
NA,TRBJ2-1,TRBV7-2,ASSTNPRVVNEQF
NA,TRBJ2-3,TRBV27,ASSLNPGQGATDTQY
NA,TRBJ2-7,TRBV27,ASSLYGYSSSYEQY
NA,TRBJ2-5,TRBV19,ASSIIDGGETQY
NA,TRBJ1-1,TRBV29-1,SADDRGGMNTEAF
NA,TRBJ1-3,TRBV5-6,ASSSRQVPGNTIY
NA,TRBJ1-1,TRBV6-7,ASSLGLNTEAF
once,TRBJ1-2,TRBV5-4,ASSLDGTGRPYYGYT
NA,TRBJ2-7,TRBV4-2,ASRGEGQGFYEQY
NA,TRBJ2-1,TRBV10-2,ASSPRLDEQF
NA,TRBJ2-7,TRBV5-4,ASSGGAYEQY
NA,TRBJ2-7,TRBV6-6,ASMISPDTYEQY
NA,TRBJ1-1,TRBV11-3,ASSLRSGLNTEAF
NA,TRBJ2-1,TRBV28,ASSQQRASTI
NA,TRBJ1-5,TRBV5-1,ASSPGTGGNQPQH
many,TRBJ1-2,TRBV2,ASRAGVGYGYT
NA,TRBJ1-5,TRBV7-9,ASSPPGDQPQH
NA,TRBJ2-3,TRBV7-2,ASSDSGFTDTQY
NA,TRBJ2-1,TRBV20-1,SGQDYNEQF
NA,TRBJ2-7,TRBV27,ASARKLNGYEQY
NA,TRBJ2-7,TRBV7-2,ASSWPGTAITYEQY
NA,TRBJ2-1,TRBV30,AWSQFYRGRVYNEQF
few,TRBJ2-5,TRBV7-8,ASSPRHGTLGETQY
NA,TRBJ2-3,TRBV7-6,ASSPEWTTDTQY
NA,TRBJ2-7,TRBV5-8,ASSLDRQSYEQY
NA,TRBJ1-2,TRBV27,ATQSNYGYT
many,TRBJ1-1,TRBV2,ASSRAEVGVLSEAF
NA,TRBJ2-2,TRBV27,ASSTDRYTGELF
NA,TRBJ1-1,TRBV7-9,ASSLEARLEAF
NA,TRBJ2-1,TRBV6-1,ASESGRLYNEQF
NA,TRBJ1-1,TRBV12-2,ASRFLSRQTRNTEAF
NA,TRBJ2-1,TRBV7-3,ASSADRADYNEQF
NA,TRBJ1-2,TRBV5-6,ASSQDWGARDYGYT
few,TRBJ2-5,TRBV18,ASSPAGGGGGETQY
many,TRBJ1-5,TRBV19,ASTTGAGQPQH